The 10 T cell receptor beta chains reported below all come from one sample, sequenced in a study of T cell changes during pregnancy in multiple sclerosis. Repertoires were generated with immunoSEQ multiplex PCR, while TCRdb's copy carries only in-frame clones and drops some. This sample has about 38,000 clones; around 89% occur once, and the top ten carry 0.45% to 0.7%. The specimen comprised CD4+ T cells from peripheral blood mononuclear cells, sampled in the second trimester of pregnancy. Every receptor here comes from a female donor with multiple sclerosis, enrolled in a pregnancy study.

V is TRBV7-2 and J is TRBJ2-7, with 9 bases that match TRBD2. The trim removed 6 bases at V and 5 bases at J, leaving 5 bases unmatched. CDR1 and CDR2 (germline): SGHTA, FQGNSA. The CDR3 is 13 residues long. The CDR3 loop is CASRQSGGNEQYF. The CDR3 nucleotides are TGTGCCAGCAGACAAAGCGGGGGGAACGAGCAGTACTTC. The full variable domain, rest sourced from reference TRBV7-2 and TRBJ2-7, is GAGVSQSPSNKVTEKGKDVELRCDPISGHTALYWYRQSLGQGLEFLIYFQGNSAPDKSGLPSDRFSAERTGGSVSTLTIQRTQQEDSAVYLCASRQSGGNEQYFGPGTRLTVT.

This chain links TRBV9 with TRBJ2-1, with 9 bases matching TRBD2. Germline assignment: CDR1 SGDLS and CDR2 YYNGEE. Trimming cost V 1 base and J 7 bases; bases outside gene matches: 9. The CDR3 sequence is 16 residues long. The CDR3 DNA reads as TGTGCCAGCAGCGTAAGTAGACTAGCGGCTCAGAATGAGCAGTTCTTC. Amino acids: CASSVSRLAAQNEQFF. Combining the CDR3 with reference TRBV9 and TRBJ2-1 gives the whole variable domain DSGVTQTPKHLITATGQRVTLRCSPRSGDLSVYWYQQSLDQGLQFLIQYYNGEERAKGNILERFSAQQFPDLHSELNLSSLELGDSALYFCASSVSRLAAQNEQFFGPGTRLTVL.

This rearrangement joins TRBV6-6 to TRBJ1-5; D ambiguous. There are 15 residues in the CDR3. CDR1 and CDR2 from the germline V gene are MNHNY and SVGAGI (reference sequence). V gave up 5 bases and J gave up 9 bases, with 20 bases separating them. CDR3 coding DNA: TGTGCCAGCAGTCAGTCGGAGAGTTTGGCATGGCCCCAGCATTTT. Translation gives CASSQSESLAWPQHF.

This chain connects TRBV11-2 to TRBJ2-2, with TRBD1 identical over 8 bases. CDR1 SGHAT and CDR2 FQNNGV come from the germline V gene. The CDR3 loop spans 16 amino acids. V lost 6 bases, J lost 0 bases, and 6 bases stayed unmatched. CDR3 loop: CASRYLDRANTGELFF. DNA for the CDR3: TGTGCCAGCAGATATTTGGACAGGGCGAACACCGGGGAGCTGTTTTTT.

The chain links TRBV5-1 to TRBJ2-3; TRBD2 matches 8 bases. Germline CDR1 and CDR2: SGHRS and YFSETQ. J was trimmed by 0 bases and V by 4 bases; bases with no gene match: 7. The CDR3 has 16 residues. The CDR3: CASSTSSGPSTDTQYF. For the CDR3, the DNA is TGCGCCAGCAGCACTTCTAGCGGGCCTAGCACAGATACGCAGTATTTT. Variable domain in full (rest from reference TRBV5-1 and TRBJ2-3): KAGVTQTPRYLIKTRGQQVTLSCSPISGHRSVSWYQQTPGQGLQFLFEYFSETQRNKGNFPGRFSGRQFSNSRSEMNVSTLELGDSALYLCASSTSSGPSTDTQYFGPGTRLTVL.

V gene TRBV27 combines with J gene TRBJ2-3; 9 bases are shared with TRBD2. V was clipped by 1 base and J by 1 base; unmatched bases: 12. The CDR3 length is 19 residues. Looked up from germline, CDR1 is MNHEY and CDR2 is SMNVEV (reference sequence). The CDR3 coding sequence is TGTGCCAGCAGTTTATGGGCGCTAGCGGGGACGTCTGGCACAGATACGCAGTATTTT. It yields the protein CASSLWALAGTSGTDTQYF.

In this sample, this clone turned up a few times. The chain links TRBV7-2 to TRBJ2-2; 8 positions agree with TRBD1. The CDR3 loop spans 15 amino acids. Trimming took 5 bases from V and 2 from J; bases not matched to a gene: 4. CDR1 and CDR2 from the germline V gene are SGHTA and FQGNSA. The chain's CDR3 is CASSPSGGNTGELFF. The CDR3, as DNA: TGTGCCAGCAGCCCGTCAGGGGGCAACACCGGGGAGCTGTTTTTT. Full variable domain (missing parts from reference TRBV7-2 and TRBJ2-2): GAGVSQSPSNKVTEKGKDVELRCDPISGHTALYWYRQSLGQGLEFLIYFQGNSAPDKSGLPSDRFSAERTGGSVSTLTIQRTQQEDSAVYLCASSPSGGNTGELFFGEGSRLTVL.

This clone was recorded only once. V is TRBV5-1 and J is TRBJ2-7; D is possibly TRBD2 (6 bases). Germline V lookup: CDR1 SGHRS, CDR2 YFSETQ. V was trimmed by 4 bases and J by 4 bases, leaving 27 bases between them. CDR3 length: 18 residues. The CDR3: CASSRHARDSLSSYEQYF. The CDR3 DNA reads as TGCGCCAGCAGCCGACACGCCCGGGACTCCCTATCATCGTACGAGCAGTACTTC.

This chain links TRBV6-5 with TRBJ2-7; tentatively, D is TRBD2 (7 bases). The CDR3 runs to 13 residues. V was clipped by 6 bases and J by 5 bases, with 14 bases between them. Per the germline V gene, CDR1 is MNHEY and CDR2 is SVGAGI. CDR3 region: CASSQGRVNEQYF. The CDR3 coding sequence is TGTGCCAGCAGCCAGGGGAGGGTGAACGAGCAGTACTTC.

This chain connects TRBV29-1 to TRBJ1-2; D possibly corresponds to TRBD1 (6 bases). Germline CDR1 and CDR2: SQVTM and ANQGSEA. Trimming cost V 4 bases and J 3 bases, with 12 bases left between them. CDR3 size: 13 residues. CDR3 region: CSVANYRDYGYTF. The CDR3 nucleotides are TGCAGCGTTGCCAATTACAGGGACTATGGCTACACCTTC.